The clone carrying this T cell receptor (beta chain) was observed a handful of times. The antigen remains undetermined. TCRdb processed the RT-PCR reads anew with MiXCR; each CDR3 protein has one entry. The data hold under 950,000 distinct CDR3 sequences, with 21% observed a single time. Germline values: CDR1 SGHTA, CDR2 FQGNSA. The ends lost 2 bases at V and 6 bases at J; junction bases unmatched: 3. The CDR3 has 14 amino acids. This specimen comes from a study of response to subunit inactivated influenza vaccine. Findings and limits, study-wide: The authors put forward the suggestion that each seasonal influenza vaccination may bring in only a limited number of new T cells.

The source was PBMCs from blood, collected roughly 5 days after vaccination. The clonotype comes from a man in his fifties or sixties who received an inactivated influenza vaccine. The rearrangement links TRBV7-2 to TRBJ1-4; 7 nucleotides align to TRBD1. Written as DNA, the CDR3 is TGTGCCAGCAGCTTACAGGGGGGATATGAAAAACTGTTTTTT. It specifies CASSLQGGYEKLFF.